The 5 T cell receptor beta chains reported below all come from one sample, sequenced in a study of CD8+ T cells in alopecia areata. Indicated treatment: oral pan-JAK inhibitor, 5-10 mg twice daily. Extracted RNA was reverse transcribed, and the resulting cDNA served as sequencing template. Data came from immunoSEQ multiplex PCR; TCRdb stores just in-frame clones and leaves some out. The profile covers 110,000 to 150,000 clones, with around 83% appearing a single time and around 14% taken by the ten largest. The sample was CD8+ T cells sorted from blood, taken at week 4, from a patient treated with tofacitinib. The receptors shown here come from a human donor with alopecia areata.

This clone was detected a few times. V and J are TRBV27 and TRBJ2-2; no clear D gene. Germline assignment: CDR1 MNHEY and CDR2 SMNVEV (reference sequence). The CDR3 covers 15 residues. V lost 1 base to trimming and J lost 4 bases, with 10 bases between them. The CDR3 nucleotides read TGTGCCAGCAGTTTATGGGCAGATCCCACCGGGGAGCTGTTTTTT. Translated: CASSLWADPTGELFF.

The chain links TRBV9 to TRBJ2-7; D remains unclear. CDR1 SGDLS and CDR2 YYNGEE come from the germline V gene. The CDR3 runs to 12 residues. V shed 0 bases and J shed 8 bases, with 9 bases lying between them. This chain's CDR3 is CASSVAGEKQYF. For the CDR3, the DNA is TGTGCCAGCAGCGTAGCTGGGGAAAAGCAGTACTTC.

The chain has TRBV29-1 and TRBJ2-1; D is ambiguous. The CDR3 extends over 10 amino acids. The ends were cut back, 5 bases at V and 5 bases at J, with 4 bases in the middle. Germline V CDR1 and CDR2: SQVTM, ANQGSEA. Here the CDR3 DNA reads TGCAGCGTTCGGAACAATGAGCAGTTCTTC. Its translation: CSVRNNEQFF.

This clone was seen only once. The gene calls are TRBV13 and TRBJ2-3, with 13 bases matching TRBD2. J lost 1 base, V lost 2 bases, and 6 bases had no gene match. This CDR3 spans 18 amino acids. CDR1 is PRHDT, CDR2 FYEKMQ, per germline (reference sequence). The CDR3 here is CASSLMGTSGTRTDTQYF. The CDR3 nucleotides are TGTGCCAGCAGCTTAATGGGGACTAGCGGGACCCGCACAGATACGCAGTATTTT.

V and J are TRBV6-5 and TRBJ2-1, with TRBD2 identical over 10 bases. CDR1 is MNHEY, CDR2 SVGAGI, per germline. The CDR3 length is 15 residues. V lost 8 bases and J lost 2; bases outside the gene matches: 6. CDR3 coding DNA: TGTGCCAGCGCCACTCTAGCGGGGGCCTACAATGAGCAGTTCTTC. Protein: CASATLAGAYNEQFF.